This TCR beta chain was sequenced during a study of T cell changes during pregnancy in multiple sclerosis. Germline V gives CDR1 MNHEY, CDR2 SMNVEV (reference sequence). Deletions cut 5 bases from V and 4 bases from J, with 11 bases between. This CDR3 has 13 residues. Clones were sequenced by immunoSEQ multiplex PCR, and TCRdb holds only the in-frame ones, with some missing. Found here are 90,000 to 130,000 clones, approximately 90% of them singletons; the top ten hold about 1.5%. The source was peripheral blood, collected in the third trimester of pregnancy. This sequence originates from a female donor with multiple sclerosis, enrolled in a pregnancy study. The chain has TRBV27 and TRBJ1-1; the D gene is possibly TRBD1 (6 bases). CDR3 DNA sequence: TGTGCCAGCAGTGTCCAGGGGCCCACTGAAGCTTTCTTT. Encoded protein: CASSVQGPTEAFF.